Below are 13 T cell receptor beta chains sequenced from a single sample in a study of cytomegalovirus exposure and HLA in healthy donors. The assay was immunoSEQ multiplex PCR, and TCRdb's table has in-frame clones only and misses some. Found here are about 120,000 clones, about 91% of them singletons; the top ten hold 1% to 1.5%. Input material: PBMCs. These receptors all stem from a woman aged 18-29 years in good health and CMV-seronegative.

The chain uses TRBV6-4 and TRBJ1-2; tentative D call: TRBD1 (6 bases). CDR1 and CDR2 (germline): MRHNA, SNTAGT. V was cut by 8 bases and J by 5 bases, with 24 bases left in between. CDR3 length: 16 residues. CDR3 coding DNA: TGTGCCAGCGCCGACCCGGACAGACAGGTTGCTTATGGCTACACCTTC. Translation gives CASADPDRQVAYGYTF.

The V and J genes are TRBV7-8 and TRBJ2-7, with D perhaps matching TRBD2 (6 bases). The CDR3 has 18 residues. The V gene lost 2 bases and the J gene lost 1 base, with 21 bases spanning the gap. Germline V gene lookup returns CDR1 SGHVS and CDR2 FQNEAQ. The DNA for the CDR3 is TGTGCCAGCAGCTTAACCTCCCGGCGAGCGGGTGAGTCCTACGAGCAGTACTTC. This sequence encodes CASSLTSRRAGESYEQYF.

Only a few counts were recorded for this clone. J is TRBJ2-7 and V is TRBV4-1, with TRBD2 matching 7 bases. The CDR3 spans 15 residues. Germline CDR1 MGHRA, CDR2 YSYEKL. The trim removed 3 bases at V and 2 bases at J, leaving 7 bases unmatched. This CDR3 is CASSHPVGGAYEQYF. CDR3 nucleotides: TGCGCCAGCAGCCACCCCGTGGGAGGGGCCTACGAGCAGTACTTC.

This chain joins TRBV28 and TRBJ2-5; 7 nucleotides line up with TRBD2. V was clipped by 2 bases and J by 5 bases; unmatched bases: 2. Germline V CDR1 and CDR2: MDHEN, SYDVKM. This CDR3 is built from 13 residues. CDR3 coding DNA: TGTGCCAGCAGTTTAGGGAGGGTGGAGACCCAGTACTTC. Translating it yields CASSLGRVETQYF. The full variable domain, completed using reference TRBV28 and TRBJ2-5, is DVKVTQSSRYLVKRTGEKVFLECVQDMDHENMFWYRQDPGLGLRLIYFSYDVKMKEKGDIPEGYSVSREKKERFSLILESASTNQTSMYLCASSLGRVETQYFGPGTRLLVL.

The V gene is TRBV10-2, the J gene TRBJ1-4; D is unclear. The ends were cut back, 5 bases at V and 0 bases at J, with 7 bases in the middle. Germline V lookup: CDR1 WSHSY, CDR2 SAAADI. This CDR3 has 14 residues. The CDR3 sequence is CASSRGTTNEKLFF. The CDR3 DNA reads TGCGCCAGCAGTCGCGGAACAACTAATGAAAAACTGTTTTTT.

The chain combines TRBV7-6 with TRBJ2-7, with D tentatively TRBD1 (6 bases). The CDR3 has 14 amino acids. CDR1 and CDR2 (germline): SGHVS, FNYEAQ. V shed 3 bases and J shed 0 bases, with 9 bases lying between them. The CDR3 loop is CASSLTQGSYEQYF. In DNA form, the CDR3 reads TGTGCCAGCAGCTTGACACAGGGCTCCTACGAGCAGTACTTC.

The rearrangement links TRBV7-3 to TRBJ2-5; 9 nucleotides align to TRBD2. Germline CDR1 SGHTA, CDR2 FQGTGA. With V trimmed by 5 bases and J by 5 bases, 12 bases remained unmatched. This CDR3 is 16 amino acids long. The CDR3 bases are TGTGCCAGCAGCCCCGGAGCGGGGGGTTATAGGGAGACCCAGTACTTC. This encodes CASSPGAGGYRETQYF.

The chain has TRBV7-2 and TRBJ1-1; D perhaps matches TRBD1 (5 bases). This CDR3 is 14 amino acids long. The germline V and J ends were trimmed by 5 bases and 1 base, with 11 bases remaining between them. Germline V gives CDR1 SGHTA, CDR2 FQGNSA. In DNA form, the CDR3 reads TGTGCCAGCAGCGATCAGGGAGGGAACACTGAAGCTTTCTTT. Translated, it gives CASSDQGGNTEAFF. The complete variable domain, with remaining parts taken from reference TRBV7-2 and TRBJ1-1, reads GAGVSQSPSNKVTEKGKDVELRCDPISGHTALYWYRQSLGQGLEFLIYFQGNSAPDKSGLPSDRFSAERTGGSVSTLTIQRTQQEDSAVYLCASSDQGGNTEAFFGQGTRLTVV.

The rearrangement links TRBV27 to TRBJ1-2; TRBD1 matches 11 bases. CDR1 and CDR2 from the germline V gene are MNHEY and SMNVEV (reference sequence). There are 16 residues in the CDR3. V gave up 5 bases and J gave up 2 bases; unmatched junction bases: 7. Here the CDR3 DNA reads TGTGCCAGCAGTACATCCGGGACAGGGGGAAACTATGGCTACACCTTC. Translation: CASSTSGTGGNYGYTF.

There are a few counts of this clone. The V gene is TRBV2, the J gene TRBJ2-3; 12 bases line up with TRBD2. Germline lookup yields CDR1 SNHLY and CDR2 FYNNEI. The CDR3 sequence is 13 residues long. The trim removed 8 bases at V and 4 bases at J, leaving 1 base unmatched. As DNA, the CDR3 is TGTGCCAGCCTAGCGGGGGGGGCAGATACGCAGTATTTT. Translated, it gives CASLAGGADTQYF.

The V and J genes are TRBV5-1 and TRBJ2-1; 8 nucleotides line up with TRBD2. V trimming: 8 bases; J trimming: 5 bases; junction bases outside the gene matches: 12. Germline V gene data show CDR1 as SGHRS and CDR2 as YFSETQ. This CDR3 contains 15 residues. Here the CDR3 reads CARSPKAGVNNEQFF. The CDR3 DNA follows: TGCGCCAGGTCCCCTAAAGCGGGGGTGAACAATGAGCAGTTCTTC. Drawing the rest from reference TRBV5-1 and TRBJ2-1, the complete variable domain is KAGVTQTPRYLIKTRGQQVTLSCSPISGHRSVSWYQQTPGQGLQFLFEYFSETQRNKGNFPGRFSGRQFSNSRSEMNVSTLELGDSALYLCARSPKAGVNNEQFFGPGTRLTVL.

The V call is TRBV10-3, the J call TRBJ2-1; 8 bases map to TRBD1. The V and J ends lost 8 bases and 6 bases, in that order; junction bases with no gene match: 9. The CDR3 extends over 14 amino acids. From germline, CDR1 is ENHRY and CDR2 SYGVKD. The DNA for the CDR3 is TGTGCCATCCGTACAGGGGGTTTCTCCAATGAGCAGTTCTTC. Residues: CAIRTGGFSNEQFF.

V usage is TRBV7-9 and J usage is TRBJ2-6; D is possibly TRBD2 (6 bases). Germline assignment: CDR1 SEHNR and CDR2 FQNEAQ (reference sequence). The V end was cut by 3 bases, the J end by 0 bases, with 15 bases between. This CDR3 region has 18 residues. The CDR3 nucleotides are TGTGCCAGCAGCTTTCTCGGGGGTCGACGCTCTGGGGCCAACGTCCTGACTTTC. Translated: CASSFLGGRRSGANVLTF.